Below are 9 T cell receptor beta chains sequenced from a single sample in a study of early T cells in non-severe SARS-CoV-2 infection. In TCRdb, the 5' RACE reads were re-called with MiXCR into one record per CDR3 protein. The sample records 40,000 to 60,000 distinct CDR3 sequences, 7.7% being singletons. Sequenced: whole blood. The receptors originated from an adult who was a healthcare worker with PCR-confirmed SARS-CoV-2 infection or an uninfected control (not recorded which).

The gene calls are TRBV12-3 or TRBV12-4 and TRBJ1-5; D gene ambiguous. The CDR3 contains 16 residues. Trimming shortened V by 2 bases and J by 1 base, and 12 bases separated the two germline ends. The chain's CDR3 is CASSLSPGKSNQPQHF. The CDR3 DNA sequence: TGTGCCAGCAGTTTATCCCCAGGAAAAAGCAATCAGCCCCAGCATTTT.

There are many counts of this clonotype. V and J are TRBV6-2 or TRBV6-3 and TRBJ2-3; D tentatively fits TRBD1 or TRBD2 (5 bases each). The CDR3 contains 11 residues. The V gene's germline CDR1 is MNHEY and CDR2 SVGEGT. The V end was cut by 8 bases, the J end by 6 bases, with 9 bases between. The CDR3 sequence: CASGGADTQYF. CDR3 DNA: TGTGCCAGCGGGGGAGCCGATACGCAGTATTTT.

The CDR3 protein is CASRGVLRGTEAFF. The CDR3 DNA sequence: TGCGCCAGCAGGGGGGTCCTGAGGGGAACTGAAGCTTTCTTT. This chain uses TRBV4-1 with TRBJ1-1, with TRBD1 as a possible D gene (5 bases). Germline-derived CDR1 and CDR2 are MGHRA and YSYEKL. This CDR3 has 14 residues. V lost 6 bases, J lost 5 bases, and 16 bases lay in between.

This clonotype was seen more than once but under ten times. V is TRBV29-1 and J is TRBJ1-1; D possibly corresponds to TRBD1 (5 bases). Germline V CDR1 and CDR2: SQVTM, ANQGSEA. Trimming stripped 6 bases from V and 7 bases from J, with 21 bases between. The CDR3 length is 14 residues. The CDR3 reads CSVAGSRAWGEAFF. The CDR3 DNA reads TGCAGCGTGGCCGGATCCAGGGCCTGGGGTGAAGCTTTCTTT. The entire variable domain, with the rest obtained from reference TRBV29-1 and TRBJ1-1, is as follows: SAVISQKPSRDICQRGTSLTIQCQVDSQVTMMFWYRQQPGQSLTLIATANQGSEATYESGFVIDKFPISRPNLTFSTLTVSNMSPEDSSIYLCSVAGSRAWGEAFFGQGTRLTVV.

At least ten counts were recorded for this clonotype. The chain is built from TRBV10-3 and TRBJ2-2, with D perhaps TRBD1 (5 bases). The CDR3 covers 14 residues. Looked up from germline, CDR1 is ENHRY and CDR2 is SYGVKD. V was shortened by 6 bases and J by 2 bases, with 10 bases between the two germline ends. CDR3 DNA sequence: TGTGCCATCAGGCACCAGGGAAACACCGGGGAGCTGTTTTTT. Residues: CAIRHQGNTGELFF.

This clonotype appeared many times. V and J are TRBV19 and TRBJ1-5; 10 positions agree with TRBD1. The CDR3 spans 15 residues. Looked up from germline, CDR1 is LNHDA and CDR2 is SQIVND (reference sequence). V lost 1 base, J lost 9 bases, and 6 bases stayed unmatched. The CDR3 nucleotides read TGTGCCAGTAGTATAGGAAGACAGGGGGCTCTGCCCCAGCATTTT. Translated: CASSIGRQGALPQHF.

The V call is TRBV7-6, the J call TRBJ1-2, with no clear D. Germline CDR1 SGHVS, CDR2 FNYEAQ. The CDR3 runs 15 residues. V was clipped by 5 bases and J by 3 bases, with 16 bases between them. The CDR3 loop reads CASSPQRGGHYGYTF. In DNA form, the CDR3 reads TGTGCCAGCAGCCCCCAAAGAGGCGGGCACTATGGCTACACCTTC.

V and J are TRBV18 and TRBJ2-5; D gene ambiguous. Trimming pared 0 bases from V and 5 bases from J, leaving 7 bases between. The germline gives CDR1 KGHSH, CDR2 LQKENI. The CDR3 consists of 13 residues. CDR3 DNA: TGTGCCAGCTCACCACCGATCCAGGAGACCCAGTACTTC. Its protein is CASSPPIQETQYF. The complete variable domain, with remaining parts taken from reference TRBV18 and TRBJ2-5, reads NAGVMQNPRHLVRRRGQEARLRCSPMKGHSHVYWYRQLPEEGLKFMVYLQKENIIDESGMPKERFSAEFPKEGPSILRIQQVVRGDSAAYFCASSPPIQETQYFGPGTRLLVL.

V is TRBV6-2 or TRBV6-3 and J is TRBJ2-1; 9 nucleotides align to TRBD1. V gave up 2 bases and J gave up 6 bases; unmatched junction bases: 5. The CDR3 sequence is 15 residues long. In germline, CDR1 is MNHEY, CDR2 SVGEGT. The CDR3 spells CASSYRLQGANEQFF. Written as DNA, the CDR3 is TGTGCCAGCAGTTACCGCCTACAGGGGGCCAATGAGCAGTTCTTC.